This paragraph covers one T cell receptor beta chain sequence. The antigen this receptor binds is unknown. Nothing much larger sits one base from this clone, and base qualities are not available. The library was obtained by 5' RACE. Sequencing was carried out with an Illumina HiSeq 2500. A second 7 to 11 cycle PCR used a sample-barcoded 5' primer and a J-beta primer mix. Each TCR beta cDNA molecule received a unique molecular identifier from a template-switch 5' adaptor carrying 12 random nucleotides. Each sample yielded at least 2.5 million CDR3-containing paired-end reads. First-strand cDNA was synthesized from all RNA with the Mint cDNA synthesis kit, primed by a TRBC-specific oligonucleotide. Following uracil-DNA glycosylase treatment, all cDNA underwent a first 18-cycle PCR with the universal primers M1SS and BC2_uni_R. Per the original workflow: For normalization, 1 million high-quality reads, each with a distinct molecular identifier, were randomly selected from each sample. Reads with shared molecular identifiers were discarded instead of being binned into consensus sequences. MiTCR, run with a Q25 quality threshold and the strictest error-elimination algorithm, handled CDR3 identification, clonotype clustering and error correction. Lower-bound total TCR beta diversity was estimated with a nonparametric unseen species model using Euler transformation. TCRdb's own reprocessing of the public reads used fastp at Q25 and MiXCR and kept productive beta chains. Rows with one shared CDR3 protein collapse into an entry with the most common genes and DNA. In this record, the V and J calls reflect TCRdb's handling and not the investigators' own analysis. This sample has about 690,000 distinct CDR3 sequences in its table, and around 43% of those were observed once. The top ten clonotypes cover approximately 31% of the sample.

Donors were a few dozen systemically healthy Caucasian individuals from Russia aged 6 to 90 years. Each donor gave ten milliliters of peripheral blood, collected into EDTA-treated Vacutainer tubes. Ficoll-Paque density-gradient centrifugation was used to isolate PBMCs, with at least 6 million per sample. Trizol reagent was used to extract total RNA from the PBMCs, yielding at least 6 micrograms per sample. Naive CD45RAhigh/CD27high T cell percentages were measured by flow cytometry on a PBMC aliquot from every donor. Its CDR3 holds 14 amino acids, cysteine through phenylalanine. Just the 42-base CDR3 DNA is kept, in frame starting at base 1. CDR1 and CDR2 were assigned from the germline V gene (reference sequence) as DFQATT and SNEGSKA. V is pruned by 5 bases and J by 3 bases, leaving 7 bases of the junction without a gene match. The data derive from a study of blood T cells in healthy people across ages (dated by TCRdb to about 2015). For the study in its entirety: In model experiments, template switching captured roughly one uniquely barcoded TCR beta cDNA molecule for every two T cells. Two additional independent replicas of 1 million unique cDNA reads from the same blood draw were analyzed for two donors (one aged 18 to 29 and one aged 80 or older). To avoid experimental bias, donors of different ages were distributed randomly across sequencing lanes. The study measured age-related changes in TCR beta repertoire diversity using deep sequencing normalized with unique cDNA molecular identifiers. Four age groups were formed from the donors: young (average 16 years), middle-aged (around 37), aged (about 62) and long-lived (approximately 80).

The study at large found these results: Observed TCR beta diversity per million T cells fell roughly linearly with age, and a significant reduction was already apparent by age roughly 40. There was a strong correlation between observed TCR beta diversity and the percentage of naive T cells measured by flow cytometry. Because profiling used bulk unsorted PBMCs, naive and antigen-experienced compartments could not be compared conclusively. Compared with the aged group, the long-lived group had more naive CD4+ T cells, fewer expanded clones and increased TCR diversity, suggesting age selection. Estimates of total diversity based on one million sequenced T cells were considered lower bounds and underestimates. Because donor CMV infection status was unknown, age-related changes in expanded clonotypes were potentially confounded.

The sequence came from an elderly man in good health. This chain is built from TRBV20-1 and TRBJ2-3; 8 bases in the middle match TRBD1. The specimen sequenced was blood. The CDR3 here reads CSAPRQGRTDTQYF. Here is the DNA: TGCAGTGCTCCCAGACAGGGGAGGACAGATACGCAGTATTTT.